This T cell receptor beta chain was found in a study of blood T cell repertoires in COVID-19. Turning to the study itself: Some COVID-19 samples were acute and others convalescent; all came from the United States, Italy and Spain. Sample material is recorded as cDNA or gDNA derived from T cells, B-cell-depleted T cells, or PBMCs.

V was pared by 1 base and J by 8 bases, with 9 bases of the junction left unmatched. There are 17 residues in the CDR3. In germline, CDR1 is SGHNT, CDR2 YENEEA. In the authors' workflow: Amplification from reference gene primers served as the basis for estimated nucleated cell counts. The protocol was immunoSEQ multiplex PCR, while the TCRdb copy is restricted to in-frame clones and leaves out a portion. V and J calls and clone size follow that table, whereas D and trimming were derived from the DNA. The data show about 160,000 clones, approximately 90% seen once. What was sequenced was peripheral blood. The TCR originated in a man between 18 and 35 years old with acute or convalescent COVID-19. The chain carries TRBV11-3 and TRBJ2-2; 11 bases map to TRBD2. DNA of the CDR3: TGTGCCAGCAGCTTAGTCCTTAGCGGGGGGGCATCTGGGGAGCTGTTTTTT. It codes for CASSLVLSGGASGELFF. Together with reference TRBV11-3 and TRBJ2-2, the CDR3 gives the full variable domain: EAGVVQSPRYKIIEKKQPVAFWCNPISGHNTLYWYLQNLGQGPELLIRYENEEAVDDSQLPKDRFSAERLKGVDSTLKIQPAELGDSAVYLCASSLVLSGGASGELFFGEGSRLTVL.